Following are 9 T cell receptor beta chains from one sample sequenced in a study of cytomegalovirus exposure and HLA in healthy donors. The PCR employed 60 Vbeta primers together with 13 Jbeta primers. Sequencing used immunoSEQ multiplex PCR; TCRdb keeps in-frame clones, though not all of them. This sample's clone table lists roughly 120,000 clones. The sequencing sample was made of PBMCs. The receptors derive from a man aged 18-30 years in good health and CMV-seronegative.

As DNA, the CDR3 is TGTGCCAGCAGCGTACGGTTTAACACCGGGGAGCTGTTTTTT. It is translated as CASSVRFNTGELFF. The chain couples TRBV9 to TRBJ2-2, with D uncertain. The CDR3 covers 14 residues. From germline, CDR1 is SGDLS and CDR2 YYNGEE. With 1 base removed from V and 2 bases from J, the gap between germline ends came to 6 bases. Combining the CDR3 with reference TRBV9 and TRBJ2-2 gives the whole variable domain DSGVTQTPKHLITATGQRVTLRCSPRSGDLSVYWYQQSLDQGLQFLIQYYNGEERAKGNILERFSAQQFPDLHSELNLSSLELGDSALYFCASSVRFNTGELFFGEGSRLTVL.

The chain links TRBV14 to TRBJ2-7; perhaps TRBD1 as D (6 bases). CDR1 is SGHDN and CDR2 is FVKESK in the germline V gene. The V end was cut by 2 bases, the J end by 6 bases, with 17 bases between. CDR3 size: 15 residues. The CDR3 nucleotides read TGTGCCAGCAGCCAATCCACAGGGTATTTCTCCGAGCAGTACTTC. As protein: CASSQSTGYFSEQYF.

This rearrangement joins TRBV4-2 to TRBJ2-1; tentative D call: TRBD2 (6 bases). This CDR3 contains 14 residues. CDR1 is LGHNA and CDR2 is YNFKEQ in the germline V gene. V was trimmed by 0 bases and J by 6 bases, leaving 9 bases between them. Here the CDR3 reads CASSQDHSGNEQFF. The CDR3 DNA follows: TGTGCCAGCAGCCAAGATCATAGCGGCAATGAGCAGTTCTTC.

This chain links TRBV11-2 with TRBJ2-5, with 8 nucleotides matching TRBD1. Germline lookup yields CDR1 SGHAT and CDR2 FQNNGV. Losses at the gene ends were 0 bases for V and 4 bases for J; bases not matched to a gene: 4. The CDR3 is 15 residues long. The CDR3 DNA reads as TGTGCCAGCAGCTTAGACTCGACAGGGGTAGAGACCCAGTACTTC. As protein: CASSLDSTGVETQYF.

V and J are TRBV11-2 and TRBJ2-7, with TRBD1 matching 10 bases. The CDR3 is made up of 12 amino acids. V lost 11 bases to trimming and J lost 4 bases; unmatched junction nucleotides: 5. The germline V gene has CDR1 SGHAT and CDR2 FQNNGV. CDR3 region: CASGQGGYEQYF. CDR3 sequence (DNA): TGTGCCTCCGGACAGGGGGGATACGAGCAGTACTTC.

The chain couples TRBV5-6 to TRBJ1-2, with a tentative D call TRBD1 (5 bases). Germline CDR1 is SGHDT and CDR2 is YYEEEE. V lost 1 base and J 8 bases, leaving 12 bases between the germline ends. The CDR3 runs to 13 residues. The chain's CDR3 is CASSLSGGEGYTF. The CDR3 region has the DNA TGTGCCAGCAGCTTGTCCGGGGGGGAAGGCTACACCTTC.

The CDR3 region has the DNA TGTGCCAGCAGCTTACAGGGACTCCACGAGCAGTACTTC. Amino acid sequence: CASSLQGLHEQYF. The genes are TRBV7-9 and TRBJ2-7, with D perhaps TRBD2 (6 bases). V dropped 2 bases and J dropped 5 bases, with 10 bases sitting between them. There are 13 residues in the CDR3. Germline CDR1 and CDR2: SEHNR and FQNEAQ (reference sequence).

The CDR3 sequence is CASSYRGGNEKLFF. As DNA, the CDR3 is TGTGCCAGCAGTTACAGAGGGGGAAACGAAAAACTGTTTTTT. J is TRBJ1-4 and V is TRBV6-6, with TRBD1 as a possible D gene (6 bases). The CDR3 is 14 residues long. The V gene lost 2 bases and the J gene lost 8 bases, with 12 bases spanning the gap. CDR1 and CDR2 (germline): MNHNY, SVGAGI (reference sequence).

This chain links TRBV7-3 with TRBJ1-1; 11 bases agree with TRBD1. The trim removed 0 bases at V and 5 bases at J, leaving 2 bases unmatched. The CDR3 has 15 residues. Germline loops: CDR1 SGHTA, CDR2 FQGTGA. The CDR3 sequence: CASSLTGQGETEAFF. The CDR3 nucleotides are TGTGCCAGCAGCTTAACGGGACAGGGGGAAACTGAAGCTTTCTTT.